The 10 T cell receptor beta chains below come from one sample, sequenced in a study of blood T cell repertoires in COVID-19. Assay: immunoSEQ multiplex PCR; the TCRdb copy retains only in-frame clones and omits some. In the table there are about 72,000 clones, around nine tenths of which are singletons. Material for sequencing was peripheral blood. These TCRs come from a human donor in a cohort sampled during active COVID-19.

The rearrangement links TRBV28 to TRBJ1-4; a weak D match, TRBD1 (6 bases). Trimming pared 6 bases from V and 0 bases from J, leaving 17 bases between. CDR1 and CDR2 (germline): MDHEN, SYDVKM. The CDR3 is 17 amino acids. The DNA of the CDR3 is TGTGCCAGCAGGGGAGGGGGAGGGGGTGCAACTAATGAAAAACTGTTTTTT. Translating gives CASRGGGGGATNEKLFF.

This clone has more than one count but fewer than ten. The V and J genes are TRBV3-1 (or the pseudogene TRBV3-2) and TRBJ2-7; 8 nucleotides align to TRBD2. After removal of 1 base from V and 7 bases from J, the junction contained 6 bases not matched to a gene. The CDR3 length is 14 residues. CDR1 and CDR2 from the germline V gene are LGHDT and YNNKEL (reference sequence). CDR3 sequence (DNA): TGTGCCAGCAGCCAAGTTAGCGGGGCGCTGGAGCAGTACTTC. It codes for CASSQVSGALEQYF.

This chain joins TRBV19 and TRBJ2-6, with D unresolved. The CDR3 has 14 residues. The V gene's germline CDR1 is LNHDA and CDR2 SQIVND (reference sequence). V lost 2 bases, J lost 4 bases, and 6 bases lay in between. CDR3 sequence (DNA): TGTGCCAGTAGTATACGCCAGGGGGCCAACGTCCTGACTTTC. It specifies CASSIRQGANVLTF.

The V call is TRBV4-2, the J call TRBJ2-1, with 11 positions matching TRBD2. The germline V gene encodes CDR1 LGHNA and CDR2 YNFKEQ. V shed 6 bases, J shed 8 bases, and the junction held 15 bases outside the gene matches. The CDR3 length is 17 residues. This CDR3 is CASSRKGLSGRGHEQFF. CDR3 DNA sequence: TGTGCCAGCAGTCGTAAGGGGCTTAGCGGGAGGGGCCATGAGCAGTTCTTC.

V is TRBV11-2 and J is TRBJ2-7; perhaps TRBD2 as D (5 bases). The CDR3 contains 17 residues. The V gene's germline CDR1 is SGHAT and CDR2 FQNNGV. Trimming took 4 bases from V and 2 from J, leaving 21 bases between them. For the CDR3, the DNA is TGTGCCAGCAGCTCCCTCACGGGGTATTCCACGACCTACGAGCAGTACTTC. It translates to CASSSLTGYSTTYEQYF.

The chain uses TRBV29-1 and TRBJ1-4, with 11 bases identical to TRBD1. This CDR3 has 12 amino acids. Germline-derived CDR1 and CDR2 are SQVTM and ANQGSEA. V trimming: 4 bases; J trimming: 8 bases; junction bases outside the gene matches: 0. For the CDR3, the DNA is TGCAGCGTTGGGGACAGGGGGGAAAAACTGTTTTTT. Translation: CSVGDRGEKLFF.

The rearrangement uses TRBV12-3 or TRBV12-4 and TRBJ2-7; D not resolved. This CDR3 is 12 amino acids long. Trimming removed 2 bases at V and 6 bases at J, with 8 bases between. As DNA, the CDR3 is TGTGCCAGCAGTTTAATTCTCCGCGAGCAGTACTTC. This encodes CASSLILREQYF.

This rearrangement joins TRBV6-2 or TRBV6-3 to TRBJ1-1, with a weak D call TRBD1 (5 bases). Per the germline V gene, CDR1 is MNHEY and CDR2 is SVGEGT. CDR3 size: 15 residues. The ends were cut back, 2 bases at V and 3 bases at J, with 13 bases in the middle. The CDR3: CASSYGPGGDTEAFF. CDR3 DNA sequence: TGTGCCAGCAGTTACGGCCCGGGGGGGGACACTGAAGCTTTCTTT.

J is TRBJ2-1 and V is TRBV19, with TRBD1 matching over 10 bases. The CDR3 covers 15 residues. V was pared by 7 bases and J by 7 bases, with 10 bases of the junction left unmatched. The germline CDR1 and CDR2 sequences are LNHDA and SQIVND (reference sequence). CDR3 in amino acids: CASKAWTGGLNEQFF. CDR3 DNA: TGTGCCAGTAAAGCGTGGACAGGGGGATTAAATGAGCAGTTCTTC.

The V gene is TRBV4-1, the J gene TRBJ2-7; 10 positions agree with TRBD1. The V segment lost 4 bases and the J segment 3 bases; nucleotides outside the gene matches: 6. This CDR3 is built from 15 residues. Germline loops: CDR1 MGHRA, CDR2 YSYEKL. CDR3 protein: CASSPDRGRDYEQYF. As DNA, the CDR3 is TGCGCCAGCAGCCCTGACAGGGGGCGCGACTACGAGCAGTACTTC.